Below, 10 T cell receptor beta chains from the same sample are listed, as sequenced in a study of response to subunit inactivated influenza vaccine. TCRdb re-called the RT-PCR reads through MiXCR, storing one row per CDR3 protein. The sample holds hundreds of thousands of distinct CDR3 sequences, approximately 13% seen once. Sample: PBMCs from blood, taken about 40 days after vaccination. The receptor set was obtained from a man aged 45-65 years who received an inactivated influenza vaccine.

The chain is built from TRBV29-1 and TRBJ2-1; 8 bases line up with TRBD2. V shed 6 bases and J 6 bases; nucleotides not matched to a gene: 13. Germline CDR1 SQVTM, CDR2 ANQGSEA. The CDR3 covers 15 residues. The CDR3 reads CSVNPLAGGSNEQFF. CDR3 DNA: TGCAGCGTAAACCCCTTGGCGGGAGGAAGCAATGAGCAGTTCTTC.

In DNA form, the CDR3 reads TGCGCCAGCAATCCGGGACTAGCGGGTCTACCATCCTCCTACAATGAGCAGTTCTTC. The encoded protein is CASNPGLAGLPSSYNEQFF. The V and J genes are TRBV5-1 and TRBJ2-1; 12 bases match TRBD2. The CDR3 loop spans 19 amino acids. CDR1 is SGHRS and CDR2 is YFSETQ in the germline V gene. Germline trimming cut 6 bases from V and 0 bases from J; bases unmatched to any gene: 13.

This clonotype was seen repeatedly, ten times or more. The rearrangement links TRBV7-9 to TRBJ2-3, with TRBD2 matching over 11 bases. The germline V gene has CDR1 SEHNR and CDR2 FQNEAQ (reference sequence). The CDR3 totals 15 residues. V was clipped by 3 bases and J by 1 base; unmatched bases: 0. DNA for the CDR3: TGTGCCAGCAGCTTGGGACTAGCGGGCACAGATACGCAGTATTTT. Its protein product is CASSLGLAGTDTQYF.

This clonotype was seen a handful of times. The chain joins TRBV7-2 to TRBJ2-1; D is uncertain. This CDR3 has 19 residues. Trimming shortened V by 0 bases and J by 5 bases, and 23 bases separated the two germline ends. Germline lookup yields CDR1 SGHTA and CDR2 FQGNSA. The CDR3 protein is CASSLARSAIDVYHNEQFF. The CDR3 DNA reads TGTGCCAGCAGCTTAGCGAGGTCAGCGATCGATGTGTACCACAATGAGCAGTTCTTC.

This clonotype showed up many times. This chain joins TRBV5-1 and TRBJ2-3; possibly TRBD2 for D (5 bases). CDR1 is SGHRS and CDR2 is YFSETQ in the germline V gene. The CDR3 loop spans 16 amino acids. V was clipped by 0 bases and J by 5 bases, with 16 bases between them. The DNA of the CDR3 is TGCGCCAGCAGCTTGGTGCTAGCAGAAGGGTTAGATACGCAGTATTTT. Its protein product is CASSLVLAEGLDTQYF.

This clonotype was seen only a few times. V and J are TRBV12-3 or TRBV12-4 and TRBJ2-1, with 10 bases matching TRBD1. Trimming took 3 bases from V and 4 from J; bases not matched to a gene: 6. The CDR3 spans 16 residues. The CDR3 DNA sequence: TGTGCCAGCAGTTTGGGGGGACAGGGGTTTTACAATGAGCAGTTCTTC. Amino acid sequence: CASSLGGQGFYNEQFF.

Here the CDR3 reads CASSPTGLAANNEQFF. CDR3 in DNA: TGTGCCAGCAGCCCCACAGGACTAGCGGCAAACAATGAGCAGTTCTTC. The rearrangement uses TRBV3-1 and TRBJ2-1; 10 bases line up with TRBD2. Germline V lookup: CDR1 LGHDT, CDR2 YNNKEL (reference sequence). This CDR3 comprises 16 residues. J gave up 5 bases and V 4 bases, and 8 bases lay outside the gene matches.

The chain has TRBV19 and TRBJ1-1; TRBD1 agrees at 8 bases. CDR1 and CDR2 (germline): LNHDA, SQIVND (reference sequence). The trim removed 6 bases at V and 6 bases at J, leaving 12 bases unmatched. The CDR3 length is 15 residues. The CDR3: CASRFTIGQGAEAFF. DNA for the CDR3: TGTGCCAGTAGATTCACAATCGGACAGGGCGCTGAAGCTTTCTTT.

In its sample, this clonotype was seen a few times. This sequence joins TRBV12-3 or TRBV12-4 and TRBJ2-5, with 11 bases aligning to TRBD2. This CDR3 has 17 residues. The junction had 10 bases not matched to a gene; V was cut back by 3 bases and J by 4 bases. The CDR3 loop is CASSLSLTSGRGETQYF. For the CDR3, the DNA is TGTGCCAGCAGTTTGTCTCTAACTAGCGGGAGAGGAGAGACCCAGTACTTC.

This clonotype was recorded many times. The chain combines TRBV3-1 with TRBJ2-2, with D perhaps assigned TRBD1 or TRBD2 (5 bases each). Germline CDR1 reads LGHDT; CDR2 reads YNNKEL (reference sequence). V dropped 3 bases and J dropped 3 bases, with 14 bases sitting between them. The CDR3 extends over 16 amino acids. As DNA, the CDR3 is TGTGCCAGCAGCCAGACACCTGGGGGACACACCGGGGAGCTGTTTTTT. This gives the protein CASSQTPGGHTGELFF. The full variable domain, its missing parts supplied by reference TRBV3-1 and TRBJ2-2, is DTAVSQTPKYLVTQMGNDKSIKCEQNLGHDTMYWYKQDSKKFLKIMFSYNNKELIINETVPNRFSPKSPDKAHLNLHINSLELGDSAVYFCASSQTPGGHTGELFFGEGSRLTVL.